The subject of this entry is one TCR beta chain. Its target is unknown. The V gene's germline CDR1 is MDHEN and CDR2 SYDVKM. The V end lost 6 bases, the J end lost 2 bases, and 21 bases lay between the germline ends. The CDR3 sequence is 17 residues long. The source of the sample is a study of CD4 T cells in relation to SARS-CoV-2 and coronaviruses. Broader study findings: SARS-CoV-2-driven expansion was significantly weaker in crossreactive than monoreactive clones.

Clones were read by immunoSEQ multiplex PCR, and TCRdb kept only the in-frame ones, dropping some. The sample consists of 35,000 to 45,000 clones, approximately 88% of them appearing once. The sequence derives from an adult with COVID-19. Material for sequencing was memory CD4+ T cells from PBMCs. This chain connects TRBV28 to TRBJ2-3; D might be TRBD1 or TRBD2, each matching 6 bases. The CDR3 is CASSPRGIAGNTDTQYF. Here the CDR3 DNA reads TGTGCCAGCAGCCCTAGGGGGATTGCGGGGAACACAGATACGCAGTATTTT.